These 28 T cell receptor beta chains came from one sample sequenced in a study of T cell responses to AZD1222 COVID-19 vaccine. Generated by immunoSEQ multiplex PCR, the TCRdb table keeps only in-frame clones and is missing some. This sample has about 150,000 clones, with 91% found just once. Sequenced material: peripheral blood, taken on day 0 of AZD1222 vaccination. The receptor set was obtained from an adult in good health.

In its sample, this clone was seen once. The CDR3 sequence: CSVVPGLQETQYF. CDR3 nucleotides: TGCAGCGTTGTCCCCGGACTTCAAGAGACCCAGTACTTC. V gene TRBV29-1 combines with J gene TRBJ2-5; weak D call: TRBD2 (5 bases). Germline-derived CDR1 and CDR2 are SQVTM and ANQGSEA. The CDR3 loop spans 13 amino acids. V was clipped by 4 bases and J by 2 bases, with 11 bases between them. The full variable domain, with the rest looked up from reference TRBV29-1 and TRBJ2-5, is SAVISQKPSRDICQRGTSLTIQCQVDSQVTMMFWYRQQPGQSLTLIATANQGSEATYESGFVIDKFPISRPNLTFSTLTVSNMSPEDSSIYLCSVVPGLQETQYFGPGTRLLVL.

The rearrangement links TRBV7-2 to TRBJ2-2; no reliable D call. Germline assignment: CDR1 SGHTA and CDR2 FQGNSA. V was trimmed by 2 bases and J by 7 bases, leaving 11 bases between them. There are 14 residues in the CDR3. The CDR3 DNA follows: TGTGCCAGCAGCTTAATCTCCTTGGGCGGGGAGCTGTTTTTT. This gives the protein CASSLISLGGELFF.

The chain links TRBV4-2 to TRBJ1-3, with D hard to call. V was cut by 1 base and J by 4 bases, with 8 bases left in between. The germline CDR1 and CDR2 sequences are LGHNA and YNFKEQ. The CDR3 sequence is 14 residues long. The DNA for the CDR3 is TGTGCCAGCAGCCAAGGAGCCCGCGGAAACACCATATATTTT. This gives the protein CASSQGARGNTIYF.

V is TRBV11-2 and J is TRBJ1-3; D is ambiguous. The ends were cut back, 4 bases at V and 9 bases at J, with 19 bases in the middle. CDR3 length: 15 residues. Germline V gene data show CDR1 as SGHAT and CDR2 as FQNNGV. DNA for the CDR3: TGTGCCAGCAGCTCAACCGATACCACCCGCACCACCATATATTTT. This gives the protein CASSSTDTTRTTIYF.

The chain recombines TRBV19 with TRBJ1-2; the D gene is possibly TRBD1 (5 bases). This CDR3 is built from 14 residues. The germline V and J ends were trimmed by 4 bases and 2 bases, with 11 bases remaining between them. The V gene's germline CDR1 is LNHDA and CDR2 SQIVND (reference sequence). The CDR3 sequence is CASSSSGPNYGYTF. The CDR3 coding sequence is TGTGCCAGTAGTAGCTCGGGACCGAACTATGGCTACACCTTC.

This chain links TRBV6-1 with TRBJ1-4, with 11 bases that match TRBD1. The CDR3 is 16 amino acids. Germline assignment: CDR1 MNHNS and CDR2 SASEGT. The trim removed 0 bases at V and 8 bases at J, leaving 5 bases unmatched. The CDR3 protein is CASSEAHGTGGEKLFF. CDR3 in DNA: TGTGCCAGCAGTGAAGCGCACGGGACAGGGGGGGAAAAACTGTTTTTT.

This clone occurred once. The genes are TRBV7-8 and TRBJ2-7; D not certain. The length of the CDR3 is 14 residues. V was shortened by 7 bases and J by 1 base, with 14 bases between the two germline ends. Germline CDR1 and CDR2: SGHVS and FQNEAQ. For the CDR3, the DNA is TGTGCCAGCACCCCTCACTTGGGGTCCTACGAGCAGTACTTC. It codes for CASTPHLGSYEQYF.

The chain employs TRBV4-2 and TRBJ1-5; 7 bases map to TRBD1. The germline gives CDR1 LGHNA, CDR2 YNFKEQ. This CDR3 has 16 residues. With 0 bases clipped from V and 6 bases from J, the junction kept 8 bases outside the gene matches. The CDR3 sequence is CASSQERTGLGQPQHF. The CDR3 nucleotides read TGTGCCAGCAGCCAAGAGCGGACAGGTCTCGGTCAGCCCCAGCATTTT.

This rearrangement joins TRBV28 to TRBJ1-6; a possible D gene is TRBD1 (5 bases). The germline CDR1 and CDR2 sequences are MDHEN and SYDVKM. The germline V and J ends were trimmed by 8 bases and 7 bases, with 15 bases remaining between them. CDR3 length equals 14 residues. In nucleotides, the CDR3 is TGTGCCAGCGTTGGGGGGGAGCGAAATTCACCCCTCCACTTT. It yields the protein CASVGGERNSPLHF.

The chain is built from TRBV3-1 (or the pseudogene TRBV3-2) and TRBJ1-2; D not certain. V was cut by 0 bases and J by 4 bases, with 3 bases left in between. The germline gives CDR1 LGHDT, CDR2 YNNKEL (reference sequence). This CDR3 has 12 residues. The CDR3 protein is CASSQESYGYTF. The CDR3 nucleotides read TGTGCCAGCAGCCAAGAAAGCTATGGCTACACCTTC.

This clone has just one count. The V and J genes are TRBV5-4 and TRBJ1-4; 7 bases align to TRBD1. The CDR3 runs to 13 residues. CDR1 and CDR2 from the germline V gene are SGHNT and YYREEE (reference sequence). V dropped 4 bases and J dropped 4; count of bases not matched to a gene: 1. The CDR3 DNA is TGTGCCAGCAGCCAGGGGGTTAATGAAAAACTGTTTTTT. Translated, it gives CASSQGVNEKLFF.

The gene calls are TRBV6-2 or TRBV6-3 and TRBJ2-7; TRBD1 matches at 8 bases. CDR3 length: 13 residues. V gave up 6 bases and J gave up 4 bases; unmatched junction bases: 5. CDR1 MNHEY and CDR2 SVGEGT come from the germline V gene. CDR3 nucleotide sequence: TGTGCCAGCAGCCGGACAGGGCCATACGAGCAGTACTTC. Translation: CASSRTGPYEQYF.

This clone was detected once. CDR3 sequence (DNA): TGTGCCAGCAGCCAAGAAGGTGTAGGGTTCTACTATGGCTACACCTTC. Amino acid sequence: CASSQEGVGFYYGYTF. The chain carries TRBV3-1 (or the pseudogene TRBV3-2) and TRBJ1-2; D ambiguous. Germline CDR1 and CDR2: LGHDT and YNNKEL (reference sequence). V dropped 0 bases and J dropped 3 bases, with 14 bases sitting between them. There are 16 residues in the CDR3.

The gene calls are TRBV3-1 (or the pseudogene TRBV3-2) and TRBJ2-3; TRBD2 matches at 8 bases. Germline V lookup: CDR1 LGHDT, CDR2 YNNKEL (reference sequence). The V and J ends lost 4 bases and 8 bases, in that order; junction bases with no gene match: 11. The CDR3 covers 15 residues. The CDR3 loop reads CASSPLGGGYGTQYF. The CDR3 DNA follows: TGTGCCAGCAGCCCGCTCGGGGGGGGGTACGGTACGCAGTATTTT.

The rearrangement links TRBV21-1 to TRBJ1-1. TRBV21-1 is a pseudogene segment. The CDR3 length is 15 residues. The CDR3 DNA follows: TGTGCCAGCAGCAAAGCCGGGGGTATGAACACTGAAGCTTTCTTT. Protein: CASSKAGGMNTEAFF.

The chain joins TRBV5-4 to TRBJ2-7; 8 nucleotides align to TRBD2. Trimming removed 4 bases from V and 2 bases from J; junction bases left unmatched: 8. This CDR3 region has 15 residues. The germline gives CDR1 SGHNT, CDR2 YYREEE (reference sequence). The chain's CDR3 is CASSGAGGPTYEQYF. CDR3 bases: TGTGCCAGCAGCGGTGCGGGGGGACCCACCTACGAGCAGTACTTC.

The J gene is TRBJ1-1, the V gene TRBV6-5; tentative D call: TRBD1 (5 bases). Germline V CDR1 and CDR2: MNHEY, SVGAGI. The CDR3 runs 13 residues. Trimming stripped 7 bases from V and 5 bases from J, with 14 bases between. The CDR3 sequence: CASIPRRGTEAFF. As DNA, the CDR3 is TGTGCCAGCATCCCCCGGAGGGGAACTGAAGCTTTCTTT.

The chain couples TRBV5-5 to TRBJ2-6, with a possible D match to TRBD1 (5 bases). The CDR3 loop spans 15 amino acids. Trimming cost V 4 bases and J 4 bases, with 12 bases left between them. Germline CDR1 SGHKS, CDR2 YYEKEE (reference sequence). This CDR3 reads CASSLRVLGANVLTF. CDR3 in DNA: TGTGCCAGCAGCCTCAGGGTGCTCGGGGCCAACGTCCTGACTTTC.

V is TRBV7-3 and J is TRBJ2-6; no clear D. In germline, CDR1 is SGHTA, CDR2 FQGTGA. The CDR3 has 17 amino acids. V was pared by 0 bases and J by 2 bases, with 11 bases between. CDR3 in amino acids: CASSLTASETGANVLTF. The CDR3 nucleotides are TGTGCCAGCAGCTTAACCGCGTCTGAGACTGGGGCCAACGTCCTGACTTTC.

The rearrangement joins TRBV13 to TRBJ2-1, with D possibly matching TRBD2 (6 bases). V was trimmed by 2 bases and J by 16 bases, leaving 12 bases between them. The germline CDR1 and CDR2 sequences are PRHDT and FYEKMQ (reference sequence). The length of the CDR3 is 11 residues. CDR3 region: CASSLNRDFFF. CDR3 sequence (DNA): TGTGCCAGCAGCTTAAACCGGGACTTTTTCTTC.

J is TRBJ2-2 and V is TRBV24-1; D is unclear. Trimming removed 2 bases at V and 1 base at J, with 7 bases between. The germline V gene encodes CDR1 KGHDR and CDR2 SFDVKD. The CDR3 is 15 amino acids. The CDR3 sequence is CATSDSTVNTGELFF. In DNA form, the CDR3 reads TGTGCCACCAGTGATTCGACCGTGAACACCGGGGAGCTGTTTTTT.

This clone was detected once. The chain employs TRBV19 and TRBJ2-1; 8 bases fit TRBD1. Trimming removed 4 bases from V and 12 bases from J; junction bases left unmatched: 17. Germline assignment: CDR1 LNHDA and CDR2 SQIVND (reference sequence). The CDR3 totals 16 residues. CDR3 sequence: CASSTPDRGVIYAQFF. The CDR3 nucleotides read TGTGCCAGTAGTACACCCGACAGGGGCGTTATCTACGCGCAGTTCTTC.

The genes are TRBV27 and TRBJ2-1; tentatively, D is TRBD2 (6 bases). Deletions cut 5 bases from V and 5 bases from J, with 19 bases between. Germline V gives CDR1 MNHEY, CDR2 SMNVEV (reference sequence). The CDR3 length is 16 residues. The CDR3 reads CASSHGDGSTHNEQFF. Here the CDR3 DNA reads TGTGCCAGCAGTCATGGGGACGGGAGTACCCACAATGAGCAGTTCTTC.

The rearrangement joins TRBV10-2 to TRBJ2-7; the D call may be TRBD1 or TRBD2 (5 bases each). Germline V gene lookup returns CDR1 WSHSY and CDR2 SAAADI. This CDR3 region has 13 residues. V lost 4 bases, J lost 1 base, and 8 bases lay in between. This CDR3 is CASSVGGSYEQYF. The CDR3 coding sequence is TGCGCCAGCAGTGTTGGGGGATCCTACGAGCAGTACTTC.

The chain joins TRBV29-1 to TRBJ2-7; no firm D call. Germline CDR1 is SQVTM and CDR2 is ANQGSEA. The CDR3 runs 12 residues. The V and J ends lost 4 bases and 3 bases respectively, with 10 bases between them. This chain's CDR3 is CSVGDSLYEQYF. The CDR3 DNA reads TGCAGCGTTGGAGACTCCCTCTACGAGCAGTACTTC.

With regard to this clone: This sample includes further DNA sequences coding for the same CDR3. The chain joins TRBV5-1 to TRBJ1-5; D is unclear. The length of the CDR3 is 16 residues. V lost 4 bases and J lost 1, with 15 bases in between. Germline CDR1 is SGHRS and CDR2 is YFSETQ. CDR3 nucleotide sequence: TGCGCCAGCAGCCTCGGCCCTCAAGGAAGCAATCAGCCCCAGCATTTT. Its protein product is CASSLGPQGSNQPQHF.

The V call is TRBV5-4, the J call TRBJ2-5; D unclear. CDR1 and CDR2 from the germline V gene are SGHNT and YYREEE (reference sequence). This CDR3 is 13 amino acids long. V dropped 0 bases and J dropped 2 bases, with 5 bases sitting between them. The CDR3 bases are TGTGCCAGCAGCTTGGGCAGGCAAGAGACCCAGTACTTC. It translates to CASSLGRQETQYF.

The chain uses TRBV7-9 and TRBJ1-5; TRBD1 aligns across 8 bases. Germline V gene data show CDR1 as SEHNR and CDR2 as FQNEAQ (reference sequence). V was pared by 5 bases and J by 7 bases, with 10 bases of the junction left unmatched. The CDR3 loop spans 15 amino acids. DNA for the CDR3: TGTGCCAGCAGCGCTTCAGACAGGGGAAGCCAGCCCCAGCATTTT. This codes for CASSASDRGSQPQHF.